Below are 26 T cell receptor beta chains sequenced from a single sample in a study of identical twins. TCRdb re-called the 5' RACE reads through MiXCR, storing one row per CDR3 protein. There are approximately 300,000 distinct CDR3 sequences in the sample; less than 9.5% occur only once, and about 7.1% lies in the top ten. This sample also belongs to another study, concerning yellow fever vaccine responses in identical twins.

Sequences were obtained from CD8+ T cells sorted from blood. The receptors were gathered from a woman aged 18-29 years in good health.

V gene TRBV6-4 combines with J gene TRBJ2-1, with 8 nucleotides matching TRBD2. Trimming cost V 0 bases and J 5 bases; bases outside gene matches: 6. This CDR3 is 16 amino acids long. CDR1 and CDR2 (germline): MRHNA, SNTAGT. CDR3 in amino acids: CASSDSIGGGHNEQFF. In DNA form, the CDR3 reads TGTGCCAGCAGTGACTCGATCGGCGGGGGGCACAATGAGCAGTTCTTC.

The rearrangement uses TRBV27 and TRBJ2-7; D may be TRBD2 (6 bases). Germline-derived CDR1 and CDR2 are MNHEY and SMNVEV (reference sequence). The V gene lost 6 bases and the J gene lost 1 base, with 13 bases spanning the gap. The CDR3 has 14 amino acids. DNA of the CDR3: TGTGCCAGCAGAGGGGCTAGCGCTTCCTACGAGCAGTACTTC. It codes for CASRGASASYEQYF.

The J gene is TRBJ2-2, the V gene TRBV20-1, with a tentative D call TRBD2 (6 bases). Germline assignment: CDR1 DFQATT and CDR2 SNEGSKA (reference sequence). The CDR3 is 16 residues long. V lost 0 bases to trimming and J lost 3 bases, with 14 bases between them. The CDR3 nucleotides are TGCAGTGCTAGAGATGTCCTAGCGACAGACACCGGGGAGCTGTTTTTT. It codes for CSARDVLATDTGELFF.

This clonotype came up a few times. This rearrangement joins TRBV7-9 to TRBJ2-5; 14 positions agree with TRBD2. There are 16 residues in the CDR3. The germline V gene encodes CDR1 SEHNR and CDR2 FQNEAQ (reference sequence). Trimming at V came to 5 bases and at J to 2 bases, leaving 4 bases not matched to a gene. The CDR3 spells CASSPRLAGGQETQYF. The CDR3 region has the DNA TGTGCCAGCAGCCCCCGACTAGCGGGGGGGCAAGAGACCCAGTACTTC. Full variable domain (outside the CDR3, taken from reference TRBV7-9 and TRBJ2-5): DTGVSQNPRHKITKRGQNVTFRCDPISEHNRLYWYRQTLGQGPEFLTYFQNEAQLEKSRLLSDRFSAERPKGSFSTLEIQRTEQGDSAMYLCASSPRLAGGQETQYFGPGTRLLVL.

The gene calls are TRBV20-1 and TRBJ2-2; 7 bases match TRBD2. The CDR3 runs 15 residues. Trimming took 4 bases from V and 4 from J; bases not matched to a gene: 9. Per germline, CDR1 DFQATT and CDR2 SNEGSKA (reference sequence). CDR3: CSANGLEGPTGELFF. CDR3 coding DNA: TGCAGTGCTAACGGACTAGAAGGCCCCACCGGGGAGCTGTTTTTT.

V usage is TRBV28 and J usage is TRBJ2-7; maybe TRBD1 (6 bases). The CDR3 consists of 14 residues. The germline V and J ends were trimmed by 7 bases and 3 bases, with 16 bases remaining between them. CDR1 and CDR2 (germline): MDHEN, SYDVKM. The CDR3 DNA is TGTGCCAGCACGTTCAGGGGCCAAGTCTACGAGCAGTACTTC. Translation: CASTFRGQVYEQYF. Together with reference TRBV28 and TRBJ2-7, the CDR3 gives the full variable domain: DVKVTQSSRYLVKRTGEKVFLECVQDMDHENMFWYRQDPGLGLRLIYFSYDVKMKEKGDIPEGYSVSREKKERFSLILESASTNQTSMYLCASTFRGQVYEQYFGPGTRLTVT.

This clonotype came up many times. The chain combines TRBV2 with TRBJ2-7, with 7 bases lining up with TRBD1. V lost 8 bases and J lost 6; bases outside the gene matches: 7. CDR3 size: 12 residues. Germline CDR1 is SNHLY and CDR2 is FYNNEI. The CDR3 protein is CASYPGGSEQYF. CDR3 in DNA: TGTGCCAGCTACCCAGGGGGAAGCGAGCAGTACTTC.

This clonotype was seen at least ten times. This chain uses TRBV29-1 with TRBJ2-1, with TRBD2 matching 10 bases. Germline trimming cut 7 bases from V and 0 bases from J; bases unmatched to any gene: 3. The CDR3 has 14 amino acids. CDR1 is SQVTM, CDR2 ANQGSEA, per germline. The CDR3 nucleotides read TGCAGCGCGAGCGGGAGGGGCTCCTACAATGAGCAGTTCTTC. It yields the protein CSASGRGSYNEQFF.

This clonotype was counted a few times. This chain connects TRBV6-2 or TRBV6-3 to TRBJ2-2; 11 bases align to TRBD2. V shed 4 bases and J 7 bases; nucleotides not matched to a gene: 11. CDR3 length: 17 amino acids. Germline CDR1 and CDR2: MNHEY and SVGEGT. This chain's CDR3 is CASSSETSGRYGGELFF. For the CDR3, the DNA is TGTGCCAGCAGTTCTGAAACTAGCGGGAGATATGGCGGGGAGCTGTTTTTT.

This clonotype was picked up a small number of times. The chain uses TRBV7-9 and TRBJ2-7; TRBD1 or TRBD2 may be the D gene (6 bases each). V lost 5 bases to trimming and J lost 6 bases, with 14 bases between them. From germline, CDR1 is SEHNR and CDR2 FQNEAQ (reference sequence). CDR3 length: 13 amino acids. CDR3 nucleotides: TGTGCCAGCAGCAACAGGGTCGGGGGCGAGCAGTACTTC. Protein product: CASSNRVGGEQYF.

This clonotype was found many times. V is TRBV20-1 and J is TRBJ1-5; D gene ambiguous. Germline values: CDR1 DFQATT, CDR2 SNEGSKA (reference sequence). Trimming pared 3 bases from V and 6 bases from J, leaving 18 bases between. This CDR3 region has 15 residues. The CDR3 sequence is CSASVRDQWSQPQHF. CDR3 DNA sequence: TGCAGTGCTAGCGTCCGGGATCAGTGGAGTCAGCCCCAGCATTTT.

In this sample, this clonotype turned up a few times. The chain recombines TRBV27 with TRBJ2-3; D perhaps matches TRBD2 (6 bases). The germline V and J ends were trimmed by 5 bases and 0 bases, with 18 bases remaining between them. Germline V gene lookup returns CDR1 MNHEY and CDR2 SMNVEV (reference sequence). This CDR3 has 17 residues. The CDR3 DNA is TGTGCCAGCAGTCCCCTTCAATGGGGGGAAAGCACAGATACGCAGTATTTT. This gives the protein CASSPLQWGESTDTQYF.

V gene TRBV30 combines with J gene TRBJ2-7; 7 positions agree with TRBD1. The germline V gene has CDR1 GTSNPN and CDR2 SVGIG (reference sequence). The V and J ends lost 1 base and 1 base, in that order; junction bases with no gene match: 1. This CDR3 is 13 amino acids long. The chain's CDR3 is CAWSGGQSYEQYF. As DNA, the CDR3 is TGTGCCTGGAGTGGGGGACAGTCCTACGAGCAGTACTTC.

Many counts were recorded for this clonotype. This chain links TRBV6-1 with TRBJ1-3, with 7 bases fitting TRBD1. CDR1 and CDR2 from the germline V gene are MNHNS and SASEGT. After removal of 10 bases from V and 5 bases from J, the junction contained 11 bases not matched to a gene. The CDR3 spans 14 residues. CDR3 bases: TGTGCCACCATGGGAGGGGACAGCCGAAACACCATATATTTT. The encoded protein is CATMGGDSRNTIYF.

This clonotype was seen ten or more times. CDR3 loop: CASSPSGAALDTDTQYF. CDR3 DNA sequence: TGTGCCAGCAGTCCCTCGGGGGCAGCCTTGGATACAGATACGCAGTATTTT. The genes are TRBV12-3 or TRBV12-4 and TRBJ2-3, with D tentatively TRBD1 or TRBD2 (6 bases each). CDR3 length: 17 amino acids. Trimming pared 5 bases from V and 3 bases from J, leaving 21 bases between.

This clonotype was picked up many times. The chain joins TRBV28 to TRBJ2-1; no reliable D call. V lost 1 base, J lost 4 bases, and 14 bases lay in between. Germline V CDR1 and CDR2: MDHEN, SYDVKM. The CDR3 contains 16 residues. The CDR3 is CASSLSLGRAYNEQFF. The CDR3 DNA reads TGTGCCAGCAGTTTATCCCTAGGAAGAGCTTACAATGAGCAGTTCTTC. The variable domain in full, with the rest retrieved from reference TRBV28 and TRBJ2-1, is DVKVTQSSRYLVKRTGEKVFLECVQDMDHENMFWYRQDPGLGLRLIYFSYDVKMKEKGDIPEGYSVSREKKERFSLILESASTNQTSMYLCASSLSLGRAYNEQFFGPGTRLTVL.

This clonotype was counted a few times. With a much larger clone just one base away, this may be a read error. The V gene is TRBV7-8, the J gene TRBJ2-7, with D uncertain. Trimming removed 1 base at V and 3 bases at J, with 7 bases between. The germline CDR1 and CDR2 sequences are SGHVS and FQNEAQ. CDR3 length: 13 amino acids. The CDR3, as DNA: TGTGCCAGCAGCTTAGGACACGACTACGAGCAGTACTTC. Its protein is CASSLGHDYEQYF.

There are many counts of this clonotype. For the CDR3, the DNA is TGTGCCAGCAGCTTCCCCGGGACAGGGGGCGTCGAGCAGTACTTC. Protein sequence: CASSFPGTGGVEQYF. The chain joins TRBV7-8 to TRBJ2-7; 12 bases agree with TRBD1. With 3 bases clipped from V and 6 bases from J, the junction kept 6 bases outside the gene matches. The CDR3 is 15 amino acids. Germline lookup yields CDR1 SGHVS and CDR2 FQNEAQ.

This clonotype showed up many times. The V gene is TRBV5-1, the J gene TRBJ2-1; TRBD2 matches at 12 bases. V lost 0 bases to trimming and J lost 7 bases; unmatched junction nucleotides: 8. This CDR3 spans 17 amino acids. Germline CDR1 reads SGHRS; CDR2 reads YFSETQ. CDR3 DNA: TGCGCCAGCAGCTTGGCCGTCGGCCTAGCGGGAGGGAATGAGCAGTTCTTC. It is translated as CASSLAVGLAGGNEQFF. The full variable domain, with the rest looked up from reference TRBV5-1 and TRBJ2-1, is KAGVTQTPRYLIKTRGQQVTLSCSPISGHRSVSWYQQTPGQGLQFLFEYFSETQRNKGNFPGRFSGRQFSNSRSEMNVSTLELGDSALYLCASSLAVGLAGGNEQFFGPGTRLTVL.

The CDR3 sequence: CASSLGRNQETQYF. As DNA, the CDR3 is TGCGCCAGCAGCTTGGGACGGAACCAAGAGACCCAGTACTTC. The V call is TRBV5-1, the J call TRBJ2-5, with D unresolved. Trimming removed 0 bases from V and 0 bases from J, with 6 bases in between. The CDR3 is 14 residues long. In germline, CDR1 is SGHRS, CDR2 YFSETQ. The whole variable domain, filled in from reference TRBV5-1 and TRBJ2-5, reads KAGVTQTPRYLIKTRGQQVTLSCSPISGHRSVSWYQQTPGQGLQFLFEYFSETQRNKGNFPGRFSGRQFSNSRSEMNVSTLELGDSALYLCASSLGRNQETQYFGPGTRLLVL.

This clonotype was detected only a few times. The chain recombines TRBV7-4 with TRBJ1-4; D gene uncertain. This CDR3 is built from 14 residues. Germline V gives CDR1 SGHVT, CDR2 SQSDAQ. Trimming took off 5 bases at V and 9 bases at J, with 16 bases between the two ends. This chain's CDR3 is CASSPQTLGKKLFF. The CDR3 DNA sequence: TGTGCCAGCAGCCCCCAAACCCTAGGGAAAAAACTGTTTTTT. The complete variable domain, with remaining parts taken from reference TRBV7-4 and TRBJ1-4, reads GAGVSQSPRYKVAKRGRDVALRCDSISGHVTLYWYRQTLGQGSEVLTYSQSDAQRDKSGRPSGRFSAERPERSVSTLKIQRTEQGDSAVYLCASSPQTLGKKLFFGSGTQLSVL.

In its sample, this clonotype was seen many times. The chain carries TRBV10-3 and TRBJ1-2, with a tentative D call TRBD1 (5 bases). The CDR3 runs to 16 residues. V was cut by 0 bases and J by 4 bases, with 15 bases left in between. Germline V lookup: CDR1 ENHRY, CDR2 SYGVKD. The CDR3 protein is CAISESPGLDTYGYTF. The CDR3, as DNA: TGTGCCATCAGTGAGTCCCCGGGACTAGACACCTATGGCTACACCTTC.

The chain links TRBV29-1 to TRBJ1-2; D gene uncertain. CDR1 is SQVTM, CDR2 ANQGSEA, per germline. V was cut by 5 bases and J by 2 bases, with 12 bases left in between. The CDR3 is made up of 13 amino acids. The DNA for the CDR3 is TGCAGCGTTCTCGGAGGAAAGAACTATGGCTACACCTTC. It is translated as CSVLGGKNYGYTF.

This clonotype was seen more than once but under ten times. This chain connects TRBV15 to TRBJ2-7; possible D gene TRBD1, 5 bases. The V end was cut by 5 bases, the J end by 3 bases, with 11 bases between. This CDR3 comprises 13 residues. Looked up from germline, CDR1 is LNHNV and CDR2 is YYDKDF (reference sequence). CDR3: CATSPKGFYEQYF. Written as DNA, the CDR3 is TGTGCCACCAGCCCGAAGGGGTTCTACGAGCAGTACTTC.

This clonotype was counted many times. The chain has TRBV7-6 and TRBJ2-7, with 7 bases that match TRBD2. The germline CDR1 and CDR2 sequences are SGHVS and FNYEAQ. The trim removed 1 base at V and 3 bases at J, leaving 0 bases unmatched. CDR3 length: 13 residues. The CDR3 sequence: CASSLGDYYEQYF. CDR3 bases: TGTGCCAGCAGCTTAGGGGACTACTACGAGCAGTACTTC.

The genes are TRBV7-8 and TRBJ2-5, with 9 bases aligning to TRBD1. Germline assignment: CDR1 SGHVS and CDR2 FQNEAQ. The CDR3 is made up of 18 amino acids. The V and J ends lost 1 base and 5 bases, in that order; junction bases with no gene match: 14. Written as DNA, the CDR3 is TGTGCCAGCAGCTTAGGTGACTTCGGGACAGGGAAGATGGAGACCCAGTACTTC. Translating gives CASSLGDFGTGKMETQYF.